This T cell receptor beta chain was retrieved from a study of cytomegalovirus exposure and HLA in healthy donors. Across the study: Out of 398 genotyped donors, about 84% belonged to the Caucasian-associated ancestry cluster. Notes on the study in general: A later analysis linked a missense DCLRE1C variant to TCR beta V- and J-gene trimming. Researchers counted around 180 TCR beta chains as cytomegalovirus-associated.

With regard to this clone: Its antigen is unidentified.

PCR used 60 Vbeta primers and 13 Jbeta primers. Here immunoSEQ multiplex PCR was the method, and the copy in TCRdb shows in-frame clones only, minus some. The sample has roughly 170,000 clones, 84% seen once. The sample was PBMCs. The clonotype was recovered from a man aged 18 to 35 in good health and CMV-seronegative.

Written as DNA, the CDR3 is TGTGCCAGCAGCTTGGGGCCTTGGACATACAATGAGCAGTTCTTC. Translated, it gives CASSLGPWTYNEQFF. This chain connects TRBV7-9 to TRBJ2-1; D perhaps matches TRBD1 (5 bases). The V end lost 3 bases, the J end lost 4 bases, and 13 bases lay between the germline ends. The germline CDR1 and CDR2 sequences are SEHNR and FQNEAQ (reference sequence). This CDR3 comprises 15 residues.